This T cell receptor (beta chain) was captured in a study of beta chain features in type 1 diabetes (dated by TCRdb to the late 2010s). Some background on the complete study: Patients and healthy donors did not differ in mean age, gender distribution, total cell number or subset yield. The study compared TCRB repertoires of sorted circulating CD4+ T cell subsets between recently diagnosed type 1 diabetes patients and matched healthy donors. A total of roughly 100 million sorted cells were examined across all samples, and the number of cells per subset was strongly correlated with RNA yield. Naive and central memory subsets were obtained from all 30 or so donors, but regulatory and stem cell-like memory subsets were isolated from only 8 patients and roughly 8 healthy donors.

Each donor gave one peripheral blood draw, averaging approximately 120 mL, which was collected into heparinised tubes. A BD FACSAria II was used to sort naive, central memory, regulatory and stem cell-like memory CD4+ T cells with a panel that included CD45RO, CCR7, CD25, CD127, CD95 and CD27. Every sorted population had a purity above 95%. PBMCs were separated immediately by Lymphoprep density gradient centrifugation and were stained directly, without being cultured. So that batch effects would be minimized, each experiment stained and sorted samples in pairs, pairing one healthy donor with one patient. The High Capacity cDNA Reverse Transcription Kit was used to reverse transcribe all of the isolated RNA, meaning that expressed TCRB transcripts were what got sequenced. Naive, central memory and regulatory T cell samples underwent deep immunoSEQ sequencing, averaging around 4 million total reads per sample. Sorted cells were lysed in RLT buffer, and RNA was extracted using DNase-treated RNeasy Micro or Mini kits according to cell number. Each cell subset was processed on its own to prevent cross-contamination, while patient and healthy donor samples were processed together. TCRB sequences were amplified from cDNA with the immunoSEQ multiplex PCR, producing 87-bp fragments spanning the CDR3 region. Sequencing of the amplicons was done on the Illumina HiSeq platform. The authors' analysis ran thus. PCR bias was computationally corrected using synthetic template baselines, reads within Hamming distance 2 were collapsed, and singletons that could not be merged were discarded. Reads were aligned against IMGT so that V, D and J genes, CDR3 length and insertions or deletions at six rearrangement sites could be assigned. Within each subset, clonotype counts were normalized to the number of sorted cells before true diversity and Gini coefficients were calculated with the tcR R package. The overlap coefficient, calculated on TCRB nucleotide sequences, was used to measure repertoire sharing. Out-of-frame TCRB sequences from naive cells were analyzed to stand in for the pre-selection repertoire. The source is immuneACCESS, and TCRdb retained only in-frame sequences with V and J called. Part of the clones is not carried over; for the studies checked, unresolved V genes explain less than half of this, and the remainder is unexplained. V, J and clone size were drawn from that table, and D and trimming were deduced from the DNA. Counted in this sample were roughly 330,000 clones; roughly 12% of them appeared once. The top ten clonotypes cover about 0.015% of the sample.

Trimming leaves V shorter by 3 bases and J shorter by 4 bases, with the junction holding 1 base beyond the gene matches. The CDR3 covers 13 residues, taking in both the cysteine and the phenylalanine. The retained sequence is limited to the CDR3, 39 bases, with the frame set at the first base. CDR1 and CDR2 (SGHTA, FQGNSA) derive from the germline V gene. This clone showed up just a few times. Its antigen is currently not known. No much larger clonotype is one base removed from it; base qualities were not supplied. Paper-wide results and their limitations: Naive, central memory and regulatory TCRB repertoires appeared to be more alike among patients than among healthy donors. Type 1 diabetes patients showed a moderate but significant shortening of TCRB CDR3 length in all four CD4+ subsets. PCR may preferentially amplify shorter templates, but because patient and control samples were amplified and corrected together, any resulting skew would affect both groups equally. Patients with type 1 diabetes made fewer insertions and deleted more nucleotides at VDJ recombination sites, implying thymic rearrangement abnormalities. HLA sub-analyses involved small numbers of individuals, so any influence of HLA type on TCRB rearrangement remained unresolved. Sequencing cDNA rather than genomic DNA could over-represent highly expressing activated cells, although activation and CD3 levels did not differ between groups.

The sequence was collected from a woman under 30 with type 1 diabetes. Sequencing was done on a sample of naive CD4+ T cells from blood. The sample's cell subset or site label, decoded: true naive CD4+ T cells. The chain was built from TRBV7-2 and TRBJ2-3, with 7 bases aligning to TRBD1. The DNA sequence is TGTGCCAGCAGCTTGCAGGGGGCAGATACGCAGTATTTT. It specifies CASSLQGADTQYF.